The 3 T cell receptor beta chains below come from one sample, sequenced in a study of cytomegalovirus exposure and HLA in healthy donors. Use of 60 Vbeta and 13 Jbeta primers characterized the PCR. The table came from immunoSEQ multiplex PCR; TCRdb's copy has only in-frame clones and leaves some out. In the table there are 110,000 or so clones, approximately 67% of which are singletons. Material for sequencing was PBMCs. The receptor source for this set is a man younger than 30 in good health and CMV-seropositive.

This chain links TRBV2 with TRBJ2-5; 7 positions agree with TRBD1. CDR3 size: 14 residues. Looked up from germline, CDR1 is SNHLY and CDR2 is FYNNEI. The V and J ends lost 7 bases and 4 bases, in that order; junction bases with no gene match: 9. The CDR3 here is CASIGDSVRETQYF. CDR3 sequence (DNA): TGTGCCAGCATAGGGGACAGTGTTCGAGAGACCCAGTACTTC.

This clone has a handful of counts. The chain combines TRBV6-1 with TRBJ1-2; possible D gene TRBD1, 6 bases. Between the trimmed V and J ends, which lost 4 bases and 6 bases, there was a span of 27 bases. Germline values: CDR1 MNHNS, CDR2 SASEGT. The CDR3 sequence is 18 residues long. CDR3 amino acids: CASSGPKRQAQSPDGYTF. CDR3 DNA: TGTGCCAGCAGTGGCCCAAAACGACAGGCCCAATCCCCGGATGGCTACACCTTC.

This clone turned up a few times. The rearrangement links TRBV10-3 to TRBJ2-5, with a tentative D call TRBD2 (7 bases). Germline V CDR1 and CDR2: ENHRY, SYGVKD. Trimming cost V 5 bases and J 5 bases, with 12 bases left between them. CDR3 length equals 13 residues. As DNA, the CDR3 is TGTGCCATCAGTCAACAGGGAGGGGAGACCCAGTACTTC. The encoded protein is CAISQQGGETQYF.